The clone carrying this T cell receptor beta chain was picked up many times. Its antigen is unknown. This specimen belongs to a study of regulatory T cells in long-lasting Graves disease. Overall study findings and caveats: Under persistent disease, TRBV28, TRBJ1-2 and TRBJ2-5 were used preferentially.

Arm-PCR with iRepertoire HTBI primers amplified the CDR3 regions for these TCR beta libraries. TCRdb re-analysed the multiplex PCR reads in MiXCR, keeping a single row per CDR3 protein. The sample contains some 250,000 distinct CDR3 sequences, 15% to 20% of which appear only once. As for time point: newly diagnosed GD, antithyroid drugs for less than 3 months. Preparation of the TCR library used RNA extracted from PBMCs. Each of the patients was recruited from an endocrinology department situated in Xi'an, China. CDR1 and CDR2 from the germline V gene are DFQATT and SNEGSKA (reference sequence). The CDR3 has 15 amino acids. The ends lost 4 bases at V and 5 bases at J; junction bases unmatched: 10. The data were also submitted as part of a second study, on T cells in Graves' hyperthyroidism and ophthalmopathy. According to that study: When the TCR CDR3 underwent first-round RT-PCR, the HTBI primer set was used.

The sequencing here drew on peripheral blood mononuclear cells (PBMCs), taken at new diagnosis, from a patient treated with antithyroid drugs. This TCR was recovered from a woman younger than 45 with Graves disease. The genes are TRBV20-1 and TRBJ2-3; 9 bases line up with TRBD2. CDR3 in amino acids: CSANWRGGLGDTQYF. The CDR3 nucleotides are TGCAGTGCTAATTGGCGGGGGGGCCTTGGAGATACGCAGTATTTT.